This TCR beta chain was documented in a study of cytomegalovirus exposure and HLA in healthy donors. Background on the study: Unique TCRs from HLA-typed donors, approximately 80 million of them, were held in an early data release. General study points: Being productive about 90% or about 30% of the time was typical of most TCR beta V segments in an earlier analysis.

PCR primers comprised 60 Vbeta and 13 Jbeta primers. In the authors' methods: An analysis performed later counted around 86 million unique TCR beta chains (roughly 11 million of them shared). This table comes from immunoSEQ multiplex PCR, and its TCRdb copy is limited to in-frame clones, with some not included. The DNA was the basis for D and trimming; V, J and clone size are from that table. The sample has 180,000 or so clones; 9.5% are singletons. This clone was counted many times. Antigen unknown. CDR3 length equals 13 residues. The germline CDR1 and CDR2 sequences are SGHVS and FQNEAQ. The V and J ends lost 1 base and 4 bases respectively, with 7 bases between them.

The sequencing sample was made of PBMCs. The V call is TRBV7-8, the J call TRBJ1-1; D is undetermined. The TCR originated in a woman in her 30s in good health and CMV-seropositive. This chain's CDR3 is CASSLERSTEAFF. DNA of the CDR3: TGTGCCAGCAGCTTAGAACGGAGCACTGAAGCTTTCTTT. The entire variable domain, with the rest obtained from reference TRBV7-8 and TRBJ1-1, is as follows: GAGVSQSPRYKVAKRGQDVALRCDPISGHVSLFWYQQALGQGPEFLTYFQNEAQLDKSGLPSDRFFAERPEGSVSTLKIQRTQQEDSAVYLCASSLERSTEAFFGQGTRLTVV.